The rows below give T cell receptor beta chains drawn from one sample of a study. TCRdb passed the 5' RACE reads through MiXCR, listing each CDR3 protein once. Found here are approximately 31,000 distinct CDR3 sequences, approximately 27% of them singletons; the top ten hold roughly 4%. Sample: naive CD4+ T cells sorted from a lymph node. These receptors came from a female donor with breast cancer. Both conserved end residues are part of each CDR3. The D gene is left open where the match is weak. Expanded clones get a size class; other rows say once, few or many, or leave the size out.

clone_size	d_call	v_call	j_call	cdr3_aa	cdr3_nt
few	.	TRBV5-6	TRBJ1-5	CASSTLLGDSNQPQHF	TGTGCCAGCAGCACCCTCCTCGGGGATAGCAATCAGCCCCAGCATTTT
many	TRBD1	TRBV6-6	TRBJ1-5	CASSPGQLYDQPQHF	TGTGCCAGCAGCCCGGGACAGCTGTACGATCAGCCCCAGCATTTT
medium-sized	TRBD2	TRBV5-4	TRBJ2-1	CASSFPGTSTVDEQFF	TGTGCCAGCAGCTTCCCAGGGACTAGCACAGTCGATGAGCAGTTCTTC
few	TRBD1	TRBV12-3/TRBV12-4	TRBJ2-4	CASSDRGLAFQYF	TGTGCCAGCAGTGACAGGGGGCTTGCGTTTCAGTACTTC
.	.	TRBV27	TRBJ2-7	CASSPRGGPGLGEQYF	TGTGCCAGCAGTCCTAGAGGGGGACCGGGGCTGGGGGAGCAGTACTTC
many	TRBD2	TRBV7-2	TRBJ2-1	CASSLGLADGKQFF	TGTGCCAGCAGCCTGGGACTAGCGGACGGGAAGCAGTTCTTC
many	TRBD2	TRBV5-1	TRBJ2-1	CASSRGWAGDYNEQFF	TGCGCCAGCAGCCGGGGATGGGCGGGAGACTACAATGAGCAGTTCTTC
.	TRBD2	TRBV3-1	TRBJ2-7	CASSRTRLYSYEQYF	TGTGCCAGCAGCCGGACTAGACTATATTCCTACGAGCAGTACTTC
few	TRBD2	TRBV6-1	TRBJ2-5	CASSEREGQETQYF	TGTGCCAGCAGTGAAAGGGAGGGTCAAGAGACCCAGTACTTC
few	TRBD1	TRBV5-1	TRBJ2-1	CASSLLNPGTVNEQFF	TGCGCCAGCAGCTTACTAAACCCCGGGACAGTGAATGAGCAGTTCTTC
.	.	TRBV4-1	TRBJ2-2	CASSQDRLASSNTGELFF	TGCGCCAGCAGCCAAGATCGACTGGCTAGCTCGAACACCGGGGAGCTGTTTTTT
medium-sized	TRBD1	TRBV29-1	TRBJ2-1	CSVAQGITYNEQFF	TGCAGCGTTGCACAGGGGATCACCTACAATGAGCAGTTCTTC
many	TRBD2	TRBV7-8	TRBJ2-5	CASSFRRGVETQYF	TGTGCCAGCAGCTTCCGTCGGGGGGTCGAGACCCAGTACTTC
.	.	TRBV5-1	TRBJ2-1	CASSLITGSSYNEQFF	TGCGCCAGCAGCTTGATTACGGGGAGCTCCTACAATGAGCAGTTCTTC
.	.	TRBV10-3	TRBJ1-1	CAISEMGVGNTEAFF	TGTGCCATCAGTGAGATGGGAGTCGGGAACACTGAAGCTTTCTTT
few	.	TRBV2	TRBJ1-5	CASVLGREQPQHF	TGTGCCAGCGTCTTGGGCAGGGAGCAGCCCCAGCATTTT
.	TRBD1	TRBV3-1	TRBJ2-7	CASSPWDRGYEQYF	TGTGCCAGCAGCCCATGGGACAGGGGGTACGAGCAGTACTTC
medium-sized	.	TRBV7-9	TRBJ2-5	CASSFVRRGAETQYF	TGTGCCAGCAGCTTCGTCCGGCGAGGGGCAGAGACCCAGTACTTC
.	.	TRBV20-1	TRBJ2-3	CSAISQFSTDTQYF	TGCAGTGCTATAAGCCAATTTAGCACAGATACGCAGTATTTT
few	TRBD1	TRBV4-1	TRBJ2-5	CASSRTGFGAQYF	TGCGCCAGCAGTCGGACAGGTTTTGGGGCCCAGTACTTC
few	.	TRBV6-1	TRBJ2-1	CASSEAGLSSYNEQFF	TGTGCCAGCAGTGAAGCGGGACTGAGCTCCTACAATGAGCAGTTCTTC
.	.	TRBV5-1	TRBJ1-1	CASSLWENTEAFF	TGCGCCAGCAGCTTGTGGGAAAACACTGAAGCTTTCTTT
.	TRBD1	TRBV10-3	TRBJ2-7	CAINPGTGRDEQYF	TGTGCCATCAACCCCGGGACAGGACGAGACGAGCAGTACTTC
medium-sized	.	TRBV6-5	TRBJ2-3	CASSGQSTDTQYF	TGTGCCAGCAGTGGACAGAGCACAGATACGCAGTATTTT
few	.	TRBV5-1	TRBJ1-1	CASSFDGRNTEAFF	TGCGCCAGCAGCTTCGATGGACGGAACACTGAAGCTTTCTTT